This is a list of T cell receptor beta chains from one sample in a study of T cell repertoires in cytomegalovirus infection. Using its own MiXCR run on the reads, TCRdb lists one record per CDR3 protein. The table lists 680,000 or so distinct CDR3 sequences, roughly 35% of them singletons, with 2.8% in the top ten. The sample taken for sequencing was PBMCs. The receptors were sampled from a human donor in good health (CMV status not recorded). Some clones in this sample may be carry-over from other donors' samples. The CDR3 runs from the conserved cysteine through the conserved F or W. Clone size is given for some rows only: seen once, a few or many times, or a class if the clone is expanded.

clone size | V gene | CDR3 protein
few | TRBV7-6 | CASSLASGGNTGELFF
- | TRBV7-8 | CASRFSSGGPYTQYF
- | TRBV27 | CASSPRLAAYEQYF
few | TRBV6-1 | CASTTGGEYTEAFF
- | TRBV27 | CASSQDPELFMNTEAFF
- | TRBV7-8 | CASSFRRDSYNEQFF
- | TRBV30 | CAWSRRGKNGYTF
few | TRBV28 | CASSFGGQGSYEQYF
few | TRBV6-1 | CASSSEAGEKDTQYF
few | TRBV6-5 | CASSYGTEETFYGYTF
- | TRBV11-2 | CASEERLGLEETQYF